The 8 T cell receptor beta chains presented below share a single source sample, sequenced in a study of blood T cells in healthy people across ages. For the second PCR, which ran for about 7 to 11 cycles, a sample-barcoded 5' primer and a J-beta primer mix were used. TCRdb reanalysed the 5' RACE reads using MiXCR and keeps one entry per CDR3 protein. The table has 1.4 million to 1.5 million distinct CDR3 sequences, approximately 40% seen once; the top ten hold 7.9%. Sequencing input: blood. Receptors originate from a woman aged 18-29 years in good health.

The rearrangement links TRBV6-1 to TRBJ2-7, with unresolved D. With 7 bases removed from V and 7 bases from J, the gap between germline ends came to 17 bases. This CDR3 comprises 13 residues. Germline V gene lookup returns CDR1 MNHNS and CDR2 SASEGT. CDR3 nucleotide sequence: TGTGCCAGCACCATGGACCTCAACAATGAGCAGTACTTC. Its translation is CASTMDLNNEQYF.

The genes are TRBV29-1 and TRBJ1-2, with D possibly TRBD1 on 6 matching bases. The CDR3 has 12 residues. The V end was cut by 8 bases, the J end by 4 bases, with 14 bases between. Germline values: CDR1 SQVTM, CDR2 ANQGSEA. CDR3 loop: CSLRTDSYGYTF. CDR3 DNA: TGCAGCTTACGGACAGATAGCTATGGCTACACCTTC. The full variable domain, rest sourced from reference TRBV29-1 and TRBJ1-2, is SAVISQKPSRDICQRGTSLTIQCQVDSQVTMMFWYRQQPGQSLTLIATANQGSEATYESGFVIDKFPISRPNLTFSTLTVSNMSPEDSSIYLCSLRTDSYGYTFGSGTRLTVV.

V is TRBV29-1 and J is TRBJ1-1; D unclear. CDR1 SQVTM and CDR2 ANQGSEA come from the germline V gene. The CDR3 covers 13 residues. The ends were cut back, 7 bases at V and 4 bases at J, with 16 bases in the middle. DNA for the CDR3: TGCAGCGGCAGCGGGATGGAGGTCACTGAAGCTTTCTTT. As protein: CSGSGMEVTEAFF.

The CDR3 bases are TGTGCCGCGGGGGTAGCGGCGGGTACGCAGTATTTT. Translated: CAAGVAAGTQYF. This chain uses TRBV10-3 with TRBJ2-3; TRBD2 agrees at 7 bases. Germline V gene sequence: CDR1 ENHRY, CDR2 SYGVKD. The CDR3 runs 12 residues. J lost 8 bases, V lost 11 bases, and 10 bases had no gene match.

This clonotype occurred many times. The rearrangement uses TRBV18 and TRBJ2-7; 8 nucleotides line up with TRBD1. The germline gives CDR1 KGHSH, CDR2 LQKENI. V trimming: 8 bases; J trimming: 2 bases; junction bases outside the gene matches: 8. The CDR3 has 14 amino acids. This chain's CDR3 is CASSPPTGAYEQYF. The CDR3 region has the DNA TGTGCCAGCAGCCCGCCGACAGGGGCCTACGAGCAGTACTTC.

This clonotype came up a few times. This sequence joins TRBV20-1 and TRBJ2-7, with D unclear. This CDR3 is built from 15 residues. Germline V CDR1 and CDR2: DFQATT, SNEGSKA (reference sequence). V was clipped by 2 bases and J by 0 bases, with 14 bases between them. In nucleotides, the CDR3 is TGCAGTGCTAGAAACCCCGGGCATAGCTCCTACGAGCAGTACTTC. Amino acid sequence: CSARNPGHSSYEQYF.

The J gene is TRBJ2-7, the V gene TRBV6-5; maybe TRBD1 (6 bases). The DNA end is a closer match to TRBJ2-5, so the J assignment may be wrong. The germline V gene has CDR1 MNHEY and CDR2 SVGAGI. This CDR3 has 14 amino acids. For the CDR3, the DNA is TGTGCCAGCAGGGGGGCCTTTTGGGGAGAGACCCAGTACTTC. Translating gives CASRGAFWGETQYF.

There are many counts of this clonotype. The rearrangement joins TRBV7-9 to TRBJ1-2; tentatively, D is TRBD1 (6 bases). The V gene's germline CDR1 is SEHNR and CDR2 FQNEAQ (reference sequence). The CDR3 has 15 residues. V was pared by 0 bases and J by 6 bases, with 14 bases between. The CDR3 spells CASSLARGVEDGYTF. The CDR3 nucleotides are TGTGCCAGCAGCTTAGCGAGGGGGGTCGAGGATGGCTACACCTTC. Supplemented by reference TRBV7-9 and TRBJ1-2, the full variable domain reads DTGVSQNPRHKITKRGQNVTFRCDPISEHNRLYWYRQTLGQGPEFLTYFQNEAQLEKSRLLSDRFSAERPKGSFSTLEIQRTEQGDSAMYLCASSLARGVEDGYTFGSGTRLTVV.